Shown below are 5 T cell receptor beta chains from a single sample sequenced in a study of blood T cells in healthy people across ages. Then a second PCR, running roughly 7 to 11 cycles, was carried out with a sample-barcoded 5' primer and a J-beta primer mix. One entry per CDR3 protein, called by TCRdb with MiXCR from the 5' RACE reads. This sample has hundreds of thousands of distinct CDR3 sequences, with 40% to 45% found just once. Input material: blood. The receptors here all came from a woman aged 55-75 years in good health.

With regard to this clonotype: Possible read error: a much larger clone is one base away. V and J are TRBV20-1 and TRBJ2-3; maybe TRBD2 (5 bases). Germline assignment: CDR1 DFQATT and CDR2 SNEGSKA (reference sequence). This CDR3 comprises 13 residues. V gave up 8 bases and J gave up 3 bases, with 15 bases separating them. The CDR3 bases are TGCAGTTCTGGGTGGGGAGAAACAGATACGCAGTATTTT. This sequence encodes CSSGWGETDTQYF.

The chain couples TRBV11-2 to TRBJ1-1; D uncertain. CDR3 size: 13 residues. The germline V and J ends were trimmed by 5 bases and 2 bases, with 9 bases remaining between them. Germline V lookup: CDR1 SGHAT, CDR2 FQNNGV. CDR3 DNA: TGTGCCAGCAGCGCCCTAAAAAACACTGAAGCTTTCTTT. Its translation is CASSALKNTEAFF.

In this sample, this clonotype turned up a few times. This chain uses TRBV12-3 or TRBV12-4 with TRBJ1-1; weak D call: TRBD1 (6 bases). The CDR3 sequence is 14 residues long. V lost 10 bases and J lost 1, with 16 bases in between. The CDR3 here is CATEREGGNTEAFF. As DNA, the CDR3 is TGTGCCACAGAGAGGGAGGGGGGGAACACTGAAGCTTTCTTT.

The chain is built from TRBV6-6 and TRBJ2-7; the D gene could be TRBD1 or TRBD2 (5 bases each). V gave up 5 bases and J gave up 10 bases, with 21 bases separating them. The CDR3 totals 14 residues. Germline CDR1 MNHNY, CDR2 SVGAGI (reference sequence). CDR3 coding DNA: TGTGCCAGCAGTGACGGGGCAGCACAAGGGAGCCAGTACTTC. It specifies CASSDGAAQGSQYF.

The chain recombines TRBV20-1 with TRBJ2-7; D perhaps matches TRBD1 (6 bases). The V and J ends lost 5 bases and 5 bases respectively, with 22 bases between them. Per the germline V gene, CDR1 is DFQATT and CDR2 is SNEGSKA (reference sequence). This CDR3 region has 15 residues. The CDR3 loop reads CSAPIGPRGPDEQYF. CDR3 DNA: TGCAGTGCTCCGATAGGCCCCAGGGGACCGGACGAGCAGTACTTC.